This entry concerns a single T cell receptor (beta chain). 5'RACE with constant-segment primers built TCRalpha and TCRbeta cDNA libraries with UMIs. TCRdb itself ran the 5' RACE reads through MiXCR, one entry per CDR3 protein. The data hold about 150,000 distinct CDR3 sequences, with roughly 15% observed a single time. The sample belongs to a study of T-cell memory formation after mild COVID-19. The ends lost 10 bases at V and 3 bases at J; junction bases unmatched: 13. The length of the CDR3 is 16 residues. This TCR was recovered from an adult woman who had mild COVID-19 (a few samples of this study predate the infection). Cell type and time point are not known. The chain is built from TRBV12-3 or TRBV12-4 and TRBJ1-1; 11 nucleotides align to TRBD1. The source material was PBMCs or a T cell subset sorted from them (not recorded which). DNA for the CDR3: TGTGCCACCCGTAGGGACAGGGGGTCTGGTGACACTGAAGCTTTCTTT. Translating it yields CATRRDRGSGDTEAFF.